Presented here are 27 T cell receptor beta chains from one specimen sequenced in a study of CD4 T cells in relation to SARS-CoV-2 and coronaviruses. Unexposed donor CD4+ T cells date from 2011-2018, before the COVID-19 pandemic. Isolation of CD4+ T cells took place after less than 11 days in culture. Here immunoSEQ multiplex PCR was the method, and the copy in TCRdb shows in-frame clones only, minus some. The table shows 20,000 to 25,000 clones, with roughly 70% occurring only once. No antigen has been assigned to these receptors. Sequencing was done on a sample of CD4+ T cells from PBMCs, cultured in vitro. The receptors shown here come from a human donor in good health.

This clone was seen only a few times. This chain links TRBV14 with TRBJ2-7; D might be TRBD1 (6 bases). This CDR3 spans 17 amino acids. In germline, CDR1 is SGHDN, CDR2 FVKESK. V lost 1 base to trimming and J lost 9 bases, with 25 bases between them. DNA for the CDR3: TGTGCCAGCAGCCAAGGGGGGCTGGGCGGATACTTACGAGTGCAGTACTTC. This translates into CASSQGGLGGYLRVQYF.

The CDR3 reads CASSEPSGRPGRQYF. CDR3 bases: TGTGCCAGCAGTGAACCCAGCGGGAGGCCCGGGAGGCAGTACTTC. This chain uses TRBV2 with TRBJ2-7; TRBD2 agrees at 9 bases. The CDR3 is made up of 15 amino acids. V was pared by 2 bases and J by 9 bases, with 11 bases of the junction left unmatched. Germline V CDR1 and CDR2: SNHLY, FYNNEI.

Here the CDR3 DNA reads TGTGCCAGCAGCCGTCTGACGGGGGCCTACAATGAGCAGTTCTTC. Translated: CASSRLTGAYNEQFF. V gene TRBV6-5 combines with J gene TRBJ2-1; tentatively, D is TRBD2 (6 bases). Germline CDR1 and CDR2: MNHEY and SVGAGI. The CDR3 is made up of 15 amino acids. Trimming stripped 6 bases from V and 2 bases from J, with 14 bases between.

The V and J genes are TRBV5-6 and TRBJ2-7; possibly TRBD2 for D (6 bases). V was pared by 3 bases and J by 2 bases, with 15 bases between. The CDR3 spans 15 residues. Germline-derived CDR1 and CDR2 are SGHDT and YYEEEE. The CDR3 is CASSSTRLRTYEQYF. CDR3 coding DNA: TGTGCCAGCAGCTCGACTAGACTGAGGACCTACGAGCAGTACTTC.

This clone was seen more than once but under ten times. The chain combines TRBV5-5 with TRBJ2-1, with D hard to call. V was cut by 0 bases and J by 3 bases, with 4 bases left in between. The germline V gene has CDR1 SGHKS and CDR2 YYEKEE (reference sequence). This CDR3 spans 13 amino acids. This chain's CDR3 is CASSLDLYNEQFF. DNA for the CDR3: TGTGCCAGCAGCTTGGACCTCTACAATGAGCAGTTCTTC.

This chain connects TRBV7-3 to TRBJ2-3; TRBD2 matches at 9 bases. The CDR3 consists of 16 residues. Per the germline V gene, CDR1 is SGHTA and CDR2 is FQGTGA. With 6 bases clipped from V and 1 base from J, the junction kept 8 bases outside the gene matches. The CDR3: CASSSLAGRGTDTQYF. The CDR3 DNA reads TGTGCCAGCAGTTCCCTAGCGGGACGAGGCACAGATACGCAGTATTTT.

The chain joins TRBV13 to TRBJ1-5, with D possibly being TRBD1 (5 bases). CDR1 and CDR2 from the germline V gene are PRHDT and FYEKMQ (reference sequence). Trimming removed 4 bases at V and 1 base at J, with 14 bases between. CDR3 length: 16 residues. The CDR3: CASSSGGRVSNQPQHF. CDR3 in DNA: TGTGCCAGCAGCTCGGGGGGTAGGGTGAGCAATCAGCCCCAGCATTTT.

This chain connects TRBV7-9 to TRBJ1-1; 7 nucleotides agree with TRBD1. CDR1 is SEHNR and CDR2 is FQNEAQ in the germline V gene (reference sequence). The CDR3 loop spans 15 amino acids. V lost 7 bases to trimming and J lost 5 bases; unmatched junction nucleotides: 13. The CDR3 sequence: CASTPAGRGGTEAFF. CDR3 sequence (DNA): TGTGCCAGCACCCCGGCGGGCAGGGGGGGGACTGAAGCTTTCTTT.

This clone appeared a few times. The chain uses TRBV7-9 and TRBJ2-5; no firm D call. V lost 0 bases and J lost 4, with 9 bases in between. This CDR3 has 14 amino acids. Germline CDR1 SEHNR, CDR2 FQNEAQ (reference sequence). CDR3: CASSLAGSGETQYF. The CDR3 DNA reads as TGTGCCAGCAGCTTAGCGGGATCGGGAGAGACCCAGTACTTC.

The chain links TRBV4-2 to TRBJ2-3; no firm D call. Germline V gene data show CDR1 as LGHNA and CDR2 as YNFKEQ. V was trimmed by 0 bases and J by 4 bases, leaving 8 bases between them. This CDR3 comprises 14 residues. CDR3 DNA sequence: TGTGCCAGCAGCCAAGATGCCAGCGCAGATACGCAGTATTTT. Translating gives CASSQDASADTQYF.

Here the CDR3 DNA reads TGTGCCAGCACCCTCGCACGTTGGGGGCAGGTCCAGGAGACCCAGTACTTC. This translates into CASTLARWGQVQETQYF. The chain has TRBV28 and TRBJ2-5, with D possibly matching TRBD1 (6 bases). CDR3 size: 17 residues. Trimming stripped 7 bases from V and 5 bases from J, with 26 bases between. Germline V gene data show CDR1 as MDHEN and CDR2 as SYDVKM.

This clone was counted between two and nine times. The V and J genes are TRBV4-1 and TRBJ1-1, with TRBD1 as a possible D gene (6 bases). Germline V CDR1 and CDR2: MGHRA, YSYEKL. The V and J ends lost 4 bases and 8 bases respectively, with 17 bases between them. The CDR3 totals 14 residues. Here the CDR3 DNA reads TGCGCCAGCAGCCGGGATATCCGGGGACACGAAGCTTTCTTT. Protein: CASSRDIRGHEAFF.

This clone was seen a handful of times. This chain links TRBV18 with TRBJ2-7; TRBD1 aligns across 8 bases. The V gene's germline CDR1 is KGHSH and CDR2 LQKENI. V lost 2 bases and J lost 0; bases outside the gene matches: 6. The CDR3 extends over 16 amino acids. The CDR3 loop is CASSPIEDRASYEQYF. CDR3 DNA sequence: TGTGCCAGCTCACCAATTGAGGACAGGGCCTCCTACGAGCAGTACTTC.

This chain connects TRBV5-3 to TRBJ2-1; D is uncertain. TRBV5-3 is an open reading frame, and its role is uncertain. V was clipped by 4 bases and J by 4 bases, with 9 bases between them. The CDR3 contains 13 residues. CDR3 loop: CARSPGPYNEQFF. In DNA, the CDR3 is TGTGCCAGAAGCCCAGGACCGTACAATGAGCAGTTCTTC.

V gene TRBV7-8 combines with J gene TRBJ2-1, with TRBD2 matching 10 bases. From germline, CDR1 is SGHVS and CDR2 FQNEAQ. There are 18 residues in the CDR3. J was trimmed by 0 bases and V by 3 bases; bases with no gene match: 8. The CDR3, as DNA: TGTGCCAGCAGCTTTACCCGGACTAGCGGATCCTCCTACAATGAGCAGTTCTTC. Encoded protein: CASSFTRTSGSSYNEQFF.

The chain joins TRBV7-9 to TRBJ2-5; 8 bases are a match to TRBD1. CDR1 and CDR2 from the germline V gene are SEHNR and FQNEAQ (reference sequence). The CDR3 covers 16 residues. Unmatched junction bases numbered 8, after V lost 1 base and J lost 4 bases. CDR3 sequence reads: CASSLGGQVGGETQYF. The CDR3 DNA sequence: TGTGCCAGCAGCTTAGGGGGACAGGTCGGAGGAGAGACCCAGTACTTC.

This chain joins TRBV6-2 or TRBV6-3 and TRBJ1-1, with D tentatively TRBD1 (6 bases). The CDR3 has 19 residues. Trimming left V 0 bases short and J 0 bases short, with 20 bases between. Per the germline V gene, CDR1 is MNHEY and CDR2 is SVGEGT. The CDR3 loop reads CASSYSFFGGRSMNTEAFF. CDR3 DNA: TGTGCCAGCAGTTACTCTTTTTTCGGGGGCAGATCCATGAACACTGAAGCTTTCTTT.

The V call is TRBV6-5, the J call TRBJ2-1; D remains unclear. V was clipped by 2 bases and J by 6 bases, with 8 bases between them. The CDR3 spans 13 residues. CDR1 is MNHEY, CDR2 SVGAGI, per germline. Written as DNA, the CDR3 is TGTGCCAGCAGTTACGACCCTCGCAATGAGCAGTTCTTC. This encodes CASSYDPRNEQFF.

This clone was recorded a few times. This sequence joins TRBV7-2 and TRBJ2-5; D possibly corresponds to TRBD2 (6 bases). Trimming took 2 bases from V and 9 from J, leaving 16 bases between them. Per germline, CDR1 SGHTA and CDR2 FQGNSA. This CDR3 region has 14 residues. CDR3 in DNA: TGTGCCAGCAGCTTAAATCTAGCGTCTCGGGCCCAGTACTTC. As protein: CASSLNLASRAQYF.

The CDR3 sequence: CASSSPDEKLFF. CDR3 in DNA: TGTGCCAGCAGTTCTCCAGATGAAAAACTGTTTTTT. The chain is built from TRBV28 and TRBJ1-4, with unresolved D. Germline lookup yields CDR1 MDHEN and CDR2 SYDVKM. There are 12 residues in the CDR3. V lost 4 bases, J lost 6 bases, and 6 bases lay in between.

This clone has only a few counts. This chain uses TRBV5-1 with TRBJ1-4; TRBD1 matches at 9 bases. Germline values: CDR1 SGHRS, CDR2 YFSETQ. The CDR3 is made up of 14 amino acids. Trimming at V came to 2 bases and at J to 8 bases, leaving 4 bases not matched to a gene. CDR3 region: CASSFGTGREKLFF. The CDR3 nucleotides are TGCGCCAGCAGCTTTGGGACAGGGAGAGAAAAACTGTTTTTT.

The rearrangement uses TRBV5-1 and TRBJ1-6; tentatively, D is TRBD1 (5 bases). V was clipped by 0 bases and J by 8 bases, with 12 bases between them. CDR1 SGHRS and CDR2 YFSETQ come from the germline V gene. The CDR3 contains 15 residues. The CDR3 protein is CASSLVAGNDSPLHF. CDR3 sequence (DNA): TGCGCCAGCAGCTTGGTAGCAGGGAACGATTCACCCCTCCACTTT.

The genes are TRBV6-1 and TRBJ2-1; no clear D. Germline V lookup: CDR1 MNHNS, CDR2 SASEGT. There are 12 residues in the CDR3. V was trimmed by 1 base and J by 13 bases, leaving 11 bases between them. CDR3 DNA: TGTGCCAGCAGTGAAGAGGAAAGGACCCAGTTCTTC. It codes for CASSEEERTQFF.

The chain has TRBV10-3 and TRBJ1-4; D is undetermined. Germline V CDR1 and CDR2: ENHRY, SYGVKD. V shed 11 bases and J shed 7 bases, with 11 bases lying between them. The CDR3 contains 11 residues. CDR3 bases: TGTGCCGTCGGAGGCGTTGAAAAACTGTTTTTT. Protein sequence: CAVGGVEKLFF.

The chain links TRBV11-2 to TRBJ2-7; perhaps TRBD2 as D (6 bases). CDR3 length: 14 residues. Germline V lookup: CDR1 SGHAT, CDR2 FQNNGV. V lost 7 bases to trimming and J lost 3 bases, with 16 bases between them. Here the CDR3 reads CASTRRGYFYEQYF. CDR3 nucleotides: TGTGCCAGCACCCGACGGGGGTATTTCTACGAGCAGTACTTC.

CDR3 loop: CASGGGGSGNTIYF. DNA of the CDR3: TGCGCCAGCGGAGGAGGGGGCTCTGGAAACACCATATATTTT. The chain couples TRBV5-1 to TRBJ1-3; tentative D call: TRBD1 (6 bases). The CDR3 sequence is 14 residues long. Trimming left V 7 bases short and J 0 bases short, with 11 bases between. Looked up from germline, CDR1 is SGHRS and CDR2 is YFSETQ.

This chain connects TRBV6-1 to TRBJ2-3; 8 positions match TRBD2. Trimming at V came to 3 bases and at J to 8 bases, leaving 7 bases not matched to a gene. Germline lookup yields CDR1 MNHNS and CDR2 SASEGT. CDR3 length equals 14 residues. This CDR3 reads CASSEPGGVVTQYF. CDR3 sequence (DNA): TGTGCCAGCAGTGAGCCGGGGGGGGTCGTTACGCAGTATTTT.